This TCR beta chain was identified in a study of CXCR4 blockade with PD-1 therapy in pancreatic cancer (dated by TCRdb to between 2019 and 2020). Regarding the study in general: Following overnight culture, each slice was given about 20 ug/mL IgG isotype control, about 20 ug/mL anti-PD-1, or anti-PD-1 combined with about 100 ug/mL AMD3100, for 2-6 days. The study analyzed resected pancreatic ductal adenocarcinoma using both multiplex immunohistochemistry and TCRbeta immunosequencing, alongside ex vivo slice culture that tested PD-1 and CXCR4 blockade. General study outcomes and caveats: Clonal expansion was observed in tumors, with a mean productive clonality of approximately 0.13 compared with 0.05 in healthy blood, but no correlation between clonality and survival was found. After ex vivo treatment, high-frequency clones were preserved, and selected clones reportedly expanded further following combined PD-1 and CXCR4 blockade. A strong correlation was found between the frequency of an amino acid clone and the number of distinct nucleotide rearrangements encoding that clone, which suggests convergent selection driven by common tumor antigens. Only TCRbeta chains were sequenced, so true antigen-specificity overlap of convergent dominant clones remained unconfirmed pending paired alpha-beta single-cell sequencing.

The CDR3 holds 15 amino acids from the cysteine to the phenylalanine. The kept DNA is CDR3 alone, 45 bases in frame from the first base. According to the germline V gene, CDR1 reads MNHNS and CDR2 reads SASEGT. V is clipped by 0 bases and J by 1 base, and the sequence between their germline boundaries is 9 bases long. A word on this clone: Its antigen is currently not known. Base qualities were left out, and no much larger clone turns up one base away.

Interpreted using the paper, the treatment or condition label stands for: anti-PD-1 roughly 20 ug/mL plus AMD3100 approximately 100 ug/mL, day 2 of culture. Tumor from under 7.5mm punch biopsies was cut into approximately 0.25 mm slices and cultured on PTFE membranes over RPMI without added immune-activating factors or cytokines. Treated slices were embedded in FFPE, and about 15 curls per slice were used for DNA extraction and immunosequencing. TCRbeta CDR3 regions were immunosequenced from extracted DNA using the immunoSEQ Assay at Adaptive Biotechnologies. As for the authors' bioinformatics: To measure the absolute abundance of each unique TCRbeta CDR3, the sequences were collapsed and filtered. Clonality was calculated as 1 minus Pielou's evenness, using only productive in-frame rearrangements. Regional overlap was measured by following the top 100 nucleotide rearrangements across paired samples, and the Morisita index was used to compare paired samples with unrelated samples. The immunoSEQ Rearrangement Details tool was used to assess whether nucleotide rearrangements converged onto identical amino acid sequences. Imported from immuneACCESS, the table was reduced by TCRdb to in-frame sequences with V and J called. These copies leave out some clones; in studies compared against another copy, an unresolved V gene accounts for under half, and the cause of the remainder is not known. From that table come the V and J calls and clone size; the DNA was used to work out D and trimming. The table of this sample itemizes 55 to 75 clones.

Recombination linked TRBV6-1 to TRBJ1-1, with an unclear D gene assignment. This clonotype originated in a human donor with pancreatic ductal adenocarcinoma. The material sequenced was cultured tumor tissue, taken after two to three days in culture. The CDR3 region has the sequence CASSEAPVGNTEAFF. The DNA sequence is as follows: TGTGCCAGCAGTGAAGCACCAGTGGGGAACACTGAAGCTTTCTTT.